This TCR beta chain was identified during a study of T cells in localized non-small cell lung cancer. Findings and caveats of the study: Adjacent lung exhibited a median of 57 among the 100 most abundant tumor clones. Compared with tumor, uninvolved adjacent lung displayed greater T cell clonality, ranking highest overall.

Assay: immunoSEQ multiplex PCR; the TCRdb copy retains only in-frame clones and omits some. Seen here are tens of thousands of clones, 70% to 90% observed once, and the top ten hold approximately 22%. To note about this clone: Antigen: not known.

The clonotype comes from a woman aged 40 to 75 with stage I squamous cell lung carcinoma. This sample comprised peripheral blood, obtained before any cancer treatment.

The CDR3 coding sequence is TGTGCCAGCAGTGAGGTTATGGGACAGGGTCTCGACGAGCAGTACTTC. Amino acids: CASSEVMGQGLDEQYF. V is TRBV6-1 and J is TRBJ2-7; 9 nucleotides match TRBD1. V lost 3 bases to trimming and J lost 5 bases; unmatched junction nucleotides: 11. Germline CDR1 is MNHNS and CDR2 is SASEGT. The CDR3 totals 16 residues.